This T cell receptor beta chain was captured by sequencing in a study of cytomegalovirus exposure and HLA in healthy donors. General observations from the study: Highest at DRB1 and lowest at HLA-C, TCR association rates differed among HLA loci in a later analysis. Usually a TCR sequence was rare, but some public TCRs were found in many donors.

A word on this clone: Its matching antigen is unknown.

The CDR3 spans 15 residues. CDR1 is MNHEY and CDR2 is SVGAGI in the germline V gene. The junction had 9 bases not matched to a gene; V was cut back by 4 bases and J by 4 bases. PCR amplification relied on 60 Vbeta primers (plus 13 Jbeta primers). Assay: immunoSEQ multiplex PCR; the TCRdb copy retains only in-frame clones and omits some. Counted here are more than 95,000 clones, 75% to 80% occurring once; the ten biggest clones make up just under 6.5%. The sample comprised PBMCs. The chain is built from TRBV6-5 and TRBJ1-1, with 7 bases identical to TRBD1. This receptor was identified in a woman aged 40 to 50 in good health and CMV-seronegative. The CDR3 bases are TGTGCCAGCAGTTCCTACAGGGGTGCAGGCACTGAAGCTTTCTTT. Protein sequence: CASSSYRGAGTEAFF.